The 23 T cell receptor beta chains below all came from one sample that was sequenced in a study of Graves' ophthalmopathy and Graves' hyperthyroidism. Amplified TCR beta CDR3 regions were obtained using RNA transcripts as template. Amplification began with first-round RT-PCR using HTBI primers, then second-round multiplex PCR was performed. TCRdb processed the multiplex PCR reads anew with MiXCR; each CDR3 protein has one entry. The repertoire includes around 1,200,000 distinct CDR3 sequences, 35% to 45% of them detected once, and more than 9.5% sits in the top ten. The sample consisted of peripheral blood or thyroid tissue (not recorded which). These receptors all stem from an adult man with Graves' hyperthyroidism.

This clonotype has a count of ten or more. The chain has TRBV29-1 and TRBJ1-2, with D possibly TRBD1 on 5 matching bases. Per the germline V gene, CDR1 is SQVTM and CDR2 is ANQGSEA. The CDR3 consists of 16 residues. Trimming took off 4 bases at V and 4 bases at J, with 22 bases between the two ends. The CDR3 reads CSVVKPGDVPFYGYTF. In nucleotides, the CDR3 is TGCAGCGTTGTAAAGCCGGGGGACGTCCCCTTCTATGGCTACACCTTC. Full variable domain (remainder filled in from reference TRBV29-1 and TRBJ1-2): SAVISQKPSRDICQRGTSLTIQCQVDSQVTMMFWYRQQPGQSLTLIATANQGSEATYESGFVIDKFPISRPNLTFSTLTVSNMSPEDSSIYLCSVVKPGDVPFYGYTFGSGTRLTVV.

The table lists this clonotype with many counts. The chain is built from TRBV10-3 and TRBJ2-5; TRBD2 agrees at 7 bases. The CDR3 has 18 amino acids. J was trimmed by 1 base and V by 0 bases; bases with no gene match: 11. From germline, CDR1 is ENHRY and CDR2 SYGVKD. In DNA form, the CDR3 reads TGTGCCATCAGTGAGTCGACTCCGGAGCGGGACTTCCAAGAGACCCAGTACTTC. Amino acid sequence: CAISESTPERDFQETQYF.

This sequence joins TRBV14 and TRBJ1-6; 8 positions match TRBD1. The CDR3 consists of 16 residues. Trimming removed 1 base from V and 11 bases from J; junction bases left unmatched: 10. CDR1 SGHDN and CDR2 FVKESK come from the germline V gene. The CDR3 here is CASSQAGGGSRAPLHF. The CDR3 DNA reads TGTGCCAGCAGCCAAGCAGGGGGCGGATCGAGAGCACCCCTCCACTTT.

This clonotype was found many times. The chain uses TRBV19 and TRBJ1-5; 7 bases are a match to TRBD1. V lost 6 bases and J lost 7; bases outside the gene matches: 12. Germline V gene data show CDR1 as LNHDA and CDR2 as SQIVND (reference sequence). The CDR3 length is 15 residues. The CDR3 loop is CASSIGQEHGQPQHF. CDR3 coding DNA: TGTGCCAGTAGCATCGGACAGGAGCACGGACAGCCCCAGCATTTT.

This clonotype was seen ten or more times. The V and J genes are TRBV7-2 and TRBJ1-3; D remains unclear. This CDR3 is built from 14 residues. The V end lost 3 bases, the J end lost 1 base, and 7 bases lay between the germline ends. Germline values: CDR1 SGHTA, CDR2 FQGNSA. This CDR3 is CASSLWASGNTIYF. The DNA for the CDR3 is TGTGCCAGCAGCTTGTGGGCATCTGGAAACACCATATATTTT.

The CDR3 loop reads CASSFSGTGGKTF. The CDR3 DNA reads TGTGCCAGCAGCTTCTCCGGGACAGGGGGCAAGACCTTC. V usage is TRBV9 and J usage is TRBJ1-2, with 12 positions matching TRBD1. Germline V CDR1 and CDR2: SGDLS, YYNGEE. The J segment lost 14 bases and the V segment lost 4 bases, leaving 9 bases of the junction unmatched. This CDR3 has 13 residues.

This clonotype was picked up one time. One base away lies a much larger clone, so this may be a sequencing read error. The chain employs TRBV20-1 and TRBJ2-7; 7 nucleotides match TRBD1. The V segment lost 3 bases and the J segment 3 bases; nucleotides outside the gene matches: 5. This CDR3 region has 13 residues. Germline V CDR1 and CDR2: DFQATT, SNEGSKA (reference sequence). CDR3 in DNA: TGCAGTGCTAGCGGTCAGGGGGACTACGAGCAGTACTTC. It encodes CSASGQGDYEQYF.

This clonotype was counted many times. The chain joins TRBV2 to TRBJ2-5; D is undetermined. The CDR3 is 12 residues long. The V gene lost 2 bases and the J gene lost 4 bases, with 5 bases spanning the gap. CDR1 and CDR2 from the germline V gene are SNHLY and FYNNEI. CDR3 sequence: CASSELVETQYF. CDR3 in DNA: TGTGCCAGCAGTGAATTGGTAGAGACCCAGTACTTC. Drawing the rest from reference TRBV2 and TRBJ2-5, the complete variable domain is EPEVTQTPSHQVTQMGQEVILRCVPISNHLYFYWYRQILGQKVEFLVSFYNNEISEKSEIFDDQFSVERPDGSNFTLKIRSTKLEDSAMYFCASSELVETQYFGPGTRLLVL.

This clonotype was counted only a few times. CDR3 nucleotide sequence: TGTGCCAGTGGGAGGACAGGGGTTTTAGGTGGGGCCAACGTCCTGACTTTC. Its protein product is CASGRTGVLGGANVLTF. The chain combines TRBV27 with TRBJ2-6, with 9 bases aligning to TRBD1. V lost 9 bases, J lost 3 bases, and 12 bases stayed unmatched. The CDR3 loop spans 17 amino acids. From germline, CDR1 is MNHEY and CDR2 SMNVEV (reference sequence).

The sample holds one count of this clonotype. The CDR3 protein is CATGLVGGTGIEHF. The CDR3 nucleotides read TGTGCCACCGGTCTTGTCGGCGGGACAGGGATCGAGCATTTT. The chain joins TRBV10-3 to TRBJ1-5, with 9 bases that match TRBD1. The CDR3 is made up of 14 amino acids. V lost 10 bases to trimming and J lost 14 bases; unmatched junction nucleotides: 18. Germline V gene lookup returns CDR1 ENHRY and CDR2 SYGVKD.

The gene calls are TRBV29-1 and TRBJ1-6; D ambiguous. The V end was cut by 1 base, the J end by 10 bases, with 8 bases between. This CDR3 is 12 amino acids long. The germline gives CDR1 SQVTM, CDR2 ANQGSEA. CDR3 sequence: CSVEVGRSPLHF. CDR3 DNA: TGCAGCGTTGAAGTAGGGAGATCACCCCTCCACTTT. The full variable domain, completed using reference TRBV29-1 and TRBJ1-6, is SAVISQKPSRDICQRGTSLTIQCQVDSQVTMMFWYRQQPGQSLTLIATANQGSEATYESGFVIDKFPISRPNLTFSTLTVSNMSPEDSSIYLCSVEVGRSPLHFGNGTRLTVT.

This clonotype has a count of ten or more. The V call is TRBV2, the J call TRBJ1-5, with D possibly being TRBD1 (6 bases). V lost 7 bases and J 0 bases, leaving 13 bases between the germline ends. Germline V lookup: CDR1 SNHLY, CDR2 FYNNEI. The length of the CDR3 is 15 residues. In DNA form, the CDR3 reads TGTGCCAGCACCCGGGACATTGCTAGCAATCAGCCCCAGCATTTT. Translated, it gives CASTRDIASNQPQHF.

This clonotype was recorded once. The chain uses TRBV7-9 and TRBJ2-5; D could derive from TRBD1 or TRBD2 (5 bases each). CDR1 is SEHNR and CDR2 is FQNEAQ in the germline V gene (reference sequence). CDR3 length equals 13 residues. The V end was cut by 5 bases, the J end by 5 bases, with 12 bases between. As DNA, the CDR3 is TGTGCCAGCAGCCGGCTAGGGACGGAGACCCAGTACTTC. Protein sequence: CASSRLGTETQYF.

With respect to this clonotype: A much more abundant neighbour one base away suggests this may be a read error. The chain uses TRBV10-3 and TRBJ1-2; 9 nucleotides match TRBD1. The germline gives CDR1 ENHRY, CDR2 SYGVKD. The trim removed 3 bases at V and 7 bases at J, leaving 6 bases unmatched. CDR3 size: 14 residues. The CDR3 DNA follows: TGTGCCATCAGTGAAGGAACAGGGGGCCGTGGCTACACCTTC. The encoded protein is CAISEGTGGRGYTF.

The chain has TRBV29-1 and TRBJ2-3, with 7 bases identical to TRBD1. CDR1 and CDR2 (germline): SQVTM, ANQGSEA. Trimming cost V 7 bases and J 4 bases; bases outside gene matches: 5. This CDR3 has 12 amino acids. Here the CDR3 reads CSAQGHSDTQYF. CDR3 sequence (DNA): TGCAGCGCACAGGGGCATTCAGATACGCAGTATTTT.

The genes are TRBV11-1 and TRBJ2-5, with 8 positions matching TRBD1. Germline V gives CDR1 SGHAT, CDR2 FQDESV (reference sequence). This CDR3 has 19 amino acids. V lost 1 base to trimming and J lost 2 bases; unmatched junction nucleotides: 15. The CDR3 bases are TGTGCCAGCAGCTTAGTTAAAACTAGCAGCGGACAGGGACAAGAGACCCAGTACTTC. Protein product: CASSLVKTSSGQGQETQYF.

Ten or more counts support this clonotype. V and J are TRBV5-4 and TRBJ2-7; D may correspond to TRBD1 or TRBD2 (5 bases each). The CDR3 runs 13 residues. Germline V CDR1 and CDR2: SGHNT, YYREEE (reference sequence). Between the trimmed V and J ends, which lost 4 bases and 2 bases, there was a span of 10 bases. This chain's CDR3 is CASSMGPTYEQYF. CDR3 in DNA: TGTGCCAGCAGCATGGGACCGACCTACGAGCAGTACTTC.

This clonotype was seen only once. Possible read error: a much larger clone is one base away. The rearrangement joins TRBV2 to TRBJ2-7; D perhaps matches TRBD2 (5 bases). The CDR3 totals 14 residues. The V end lost 4 bases, the J end lost 2 bases, and 12 bases lay between the germline ends. CDR1 and CDR2 (germline): SNHLY, FYNNEI. The CDR3 DNA is TGTGCCAGCAGTGCGCCGGGAACGACCTACGAGCAGTACTTC. It codes for CASSAPGTTYEQYF.

The chain is built from TRBV28 and TRBJ2-7; a possible D gene is TRBD1 (6 bases). Germline values: CDR1 MDHEN, CDR2 SYDVKM. The CDR3 sequence is 14 residues long. Trimming took 1 base from V and 6 from J, leaving 13 bases between them. CDR3 loop: CASSLSARGLEQYF. CDR3 coding DNA: TGTGCCAGCAGTTTATCGGCCAGGGGCCTCGAGCAGTACTTC.

The chain carries TRBV20-1 and TRBJ2-2; TRBD2 matches 8 bases. This CDR3 contains 15 residues. CDR1 and CDR2 (germline): DFQATT, SNEGSKA (reference sequence). J gave up 4 bases and V 1 base, and 5 bases lay outside the gene matches. The CDR3 DNA sequence: TGCAGTGCTAGAGTCGGGGGGGCCAGCACCGGGGAGCTGTTTTTT. Amino acid sequence: CSARVGGASTGELFF.

This clonotype was counted a few times. The rearrangement links TRBV9 to TRBJ1-1, with 7 bases fitting TRBD1. This CDR3 spans 17 amino acids. J was trimmed by 1 base and V by 4 bases; bases with no gene match: 13. CDR1 SGDLS and CDR2 YYNGEE come from the germline V gene. The CDR3 nucleotides read TGTGCCAGCAGCCAAAAGGCAGGGGGGAACAGGAACACTGAAGCTTTCTTT. Its protein is CASSQKAGGNRNTEAFF.

The rearrangement joins TRBV12-3 or TRBV12-4 to TRBJ2-6; D is possibly TRBD2 (5 bases). The CDR3 is made up of 13 amino acids. With 1 base removed from V and 9 bases from J, the gap between germline ends came to 7 bases. CDR3 sequence (DNA): TGTGCCAGCAGTTTAGTTCGGGACAACGTCCTGACTTTC. It encodes CASSLVRDNVLTF.

CDR3 sequence reads: CASSPLAGWTGELFF. The CDR3 coding sequence is TGTGCCAGCAGCCCTTTGGCAGGTTGGACCGGGGAGCTGTTTTTT. The rearrangement uses TRBV9 and TRBJ2-2; no clear D. This CDR3 is built from 15 residues. Between the trimmed V and J ends, which lost 4 bases and 5 bases, there was a span of 15 bases. Germline CDR1 reads SGDLS; CDR2 reads YYNGEE.